These T cell receptor beta chains were read from a single sample in a study of response to subunit inactivated influenza vaccine. TCRdb re-analysed the RT-PCR reads in MiXCR, keeping a single row per CDR3 protein. The sample carries roughly 790,000 distinct CDR3 sequences, about 20% recorded once. The specimen comprised PBMCs from blood, sampled 5 days after vaccination. Receptors originate from a man aged 45-65 years who received an inactivated influenza vaccine. The conserved cysteine and the conserved F or W are not part of the CDR3 here. The D gene is left open where the match is weak. A row's size may be missing; if present it is once, few, many or a size class.

J gene,D gene,V gene,clone size,CDR3 protein
TRBJ1-5,NA,TRBV7-4,NA,ASSLVMAVNQPQH
TRBJ1-5,TRBD1,TRBV29-1,NA,SVRDRENQPQH
TRBJ1-4,NA,TRBV12-3/TRBV12-4,NA,ASSWGSGEKLF
TRBJ2-5,NA,TRBV5-6,NA,ASSTGLMRGETQY
TRBJ1-2,NA,TRBV25-1,NA,ASRRTAHGYT
TRBJ2-2,TRBD1,TRBV20-1,NA,SATGGTGELF
TRBJ2-7,NA,TRBV5-1,few,ASSLVAQGAAEQY
TRBJ2-2,TRBD2,TRBV28,once,ASSPPGLLNGELF
TRBJ2-7,NA,TRBV4-3,few,ASSQETGYYEQY
TRBJ2-7,TRBD2,TRBV7-2,NA,ASSLPSGGVGYEQY
TRBJ2-7,NA,TRBV5-1,NA,ASSLDGGTASYEQY
TRBJ2-5,NA,TRBV18,many,ASSPRQQETQY
TRBJ2-3,TRBD1,TRBV7-9,few,ASSFRGGISTDTQY
TRBJ2-2,NA,TRBV12-3/TRBV12-4,NA,ASSFNPGTGELF
TRBJ2-1,NA,TRBV20-1,few,SARAGTPNEQF
TRBJ1-6,TRBD1,TRBV7-8,few,ASSLPGGSPLH
TRBJ2-7,TRBD1,TRBV28,few,ASSLTGVTYEQY
TRBJ1-5,NA,TRBV6-1,NA,ASSRLGWVASNQPQH
TRBJ2-3,NA,TRBV27,few,ASRLGIGETDTQY
TRBJ1-5,NA,TRBV28,few,ASSATRDGYLVRPPQH
TRBJ2-7,TRBD1,TRBV20-1,NA,SAGTGFTYEQY
TRBJ2-5,NA,TRBV7-2,many,ASSAKETQY
TRBJ2-7,NA,TRBV28,NA,ASKEGHYEQY
TRBJ2-7,NA,TRBV4-1,NA,ASSQDRGFSYEQY
TRBJ1-5,NA,TRBV12-3/TRBV12-4,few,ASRRMGPGQPQH
TRBJ1-1,NA,TRBV14,few,ASSQGGIWFTEAF
TRBJ1-6,TRBD1,TRBV5-1,many,ASSTGTVNSPLH
TRBJ2-7,TRBD2,TRBV6-1,NA,ASKGTSGYEQY
TRBJ2-1,NA,TRBV7-9,NA,ASSLLARYNEQF
TRBJ2-3,TRBD2,TRBV7-8,NA,ASSLSRIAGSTDTQY
TRBJ2-3,NA,TRBV6-2/TRBV6-3,few,ASYDSTDTQY
TRBJ2-7,TRBD1,TRBV7-9,few,ASRNWTGISTYEQY
TRBJ2-1,NA,TRBV29-1,NA,SVEDQGGGNEQF
TRBJ2-5,TRBD1,TRBV20-1,few,SAMTGQGGETQY
TRBJ2-2,NA,TRBV9,NA,ASSVTGNTGELF
TRBJ2-5,NA,TRBV20-1,NA,SAFDSGETQY
TRBJ2-3,TRBD1,TRBV7-2,NA,ASSPRQGFSTDTQY
TRBJ2-2,NA,TRBV15,NA,ATRTDTGELF
TRBJ2-2,NA,TRBV20-1,few,SAALENTGELF
TRBJ2-5,TRBD1,TRBV25-1,many,ASSEPGGFDETQY
TRBJ2-3,NA,TRBV10-3,NA,AVRSGYTDTQY
TRBJ2-4,NA,TRBV7-8,few,ASSPRSILAKNIQY
TRBJ1-4,NA,TRBV5-1,NA,ASSPFGGGGEKLF
TRBJ2-7,NA,TRBV6-7,few,ASSYSCGERWYEQY
TRBJ1-5,NA,TRBV2,few,ASMGGEEQPQH
TRBJ2-5,NA,TRBV12-3/TRBV12-4,NA,ASSLHPGQHAGGPETQY
TRBJ2-2,NA,TRBV24-1,few,ATSDPGDLNTGELF
TRBJ2-3,TRBD1,TRBV25-1,few,ASSETGGFTDTQY
TRBJ2-2,NA,TRBV11-1,few,ASSFRLTGELF
TRBJ1-5,NA,TRBV12-3/TRBV12-4,few,ASSIQGSNQPQH
TRBJ2-7,NA,TRBV12-3/TRBV12-4,few,ASSLAEGRRYEQY
TRBJ2-2,TRBD1,TRBV5-1,few,ASSVGTGGYTGELF